The 17 T cell receptor beta chains given below trace back to one sample, sequenced in a study of blood T cell repertoires in COVID-19. Assay used: immunoSEQ multiplex PCR; TCRdb lists only in-frame clones, some missing. The repertoire consists of 350,000 to 450,000 clones, with 85% occurring once and the leading ten covering 3.6%. Sequenced: peripheral blood. The receptors stem from a woman between 18 and 29 years old with acute or convalescent COVID-19.

V and J are TRBV5-3 and TRBJ1-3; no definite D call. TRBV5-3 is recorded as an ORF, its role being uncertain. The V end was cut by 4 bases, the J end by 1 base, with 9 bases between. The CDR3 has 14 amino acids. The CDR3 coding sequence is TGTGCCAGAAGCCACAGTTGGTCTGGAAACACCATATATTTT. This encodes CARSHSWSGNTIYF.

This chain joins TRBV7-8 and TRBJ1-1; D possibly corresponds to TRBD1 (6 bases). Trimming took off 5 bases at V and 1 base at J, with 14 bases between the two ends. In germline, CDR1 is SGHVS, CDR2 FQNEAQ. The CDR3 contains 15 residues. The CDR3 sequence: CASSPQGRGNTEAFF. CDR3 coding DNA: TGTGCCAGCAGCCCCCAGGGCAGGGGGAACACTGAAGCTTTCTTT. The full variable domain, completed using reference TRBV7-8 and TRBJ1-1, is GAGVSQSPRYKVAKRGQDVALRCDPISGHVSLFWYQQALGQGPEFLTYFQNEAQLDKSGLPSDRFFAERPEGSVSTLKIQRTQQEDSAVYLCASSPQGRGNTEAFFGQGTRLTVV.

This chain joins TRBV28 and TRBJ1-5; unclear D gene. The ends were cut back, 5 bases at V and 2 bases at J, with 10 bases in the middle. Germline V gene data show CDR1 as MDHEN and CDR2 as SYDVKM. The CDR3 totals 14 residues. The CDR3 DNA reads as TGTGCCAGCAGTGGCTTGGCCCGCAATCAGCCCCAGCATTTT. Residues: CASSGLARNQPQHF.

The chain has TRBV2 and TRBJ1-1; D is unclear. Germline V CDR1 and CDR2: SNHLY, FYNNEI. The CDR3 runs to 14 residues. V gave up 7 bases and J gave up 5 bases, with 17 bases separating them. The CDR3: CASKLLGSGTEAFF. Written as DNA, the CDR3 is TGTGCCAGCAAGTTACTAGGGTCGGGGACTGAAGCTTTCTTT.

The gene calls are TRBV19 and TRBJ2-2; TRBD1 matches at 11 bases. This CDR3 spans 15 amino acids. Trimming took 6 bases from V and 6 from J; bases not matched to a gene: 6. Germline CDR1 is LNHDA and CDR2 is SQIVND (reference sequence). CDR3 residues: CASRAGTGGAGELFF. The CDR3 nucleotides read TGTGCCAGTAGAGCCGGGACAGGGGGGGCCGGGGAGCTGTTTTTT.

The chain is built from TRBV30 and TRBJ1-6, with D perhaps TRBD1 (6 bases). The CDR3 is 13 residues long. Between the trimmed V and J ends, which lost 7 bases and 8 bases, there was a span of 15 bases. The germline V gene encodes CDR1 GTSNPN and CDR2 SVGIG (reference sequence). CDR3 nucleotides: TGTGCCTTGACTAGGGGGAGGGATTCACCCCTCCACTTT. It encodes CALTRGRDSPLHF.

The genes are TRBV5-6 and TRBJ2-5; 7 nucleotides align to TRBD1. This CDR3 region has 16 residues. From germline, CDR1 is SGHDT and CDR2 YYEEEE. With 4 bases clipped from V and 4 bases from J, the junction kept 13 bases outside the gene matches. CDR3 coding DNA: TGTGCCAGCAGCATCACGTTCACGGGACAGACAGAGACCCAGTACTTC. It yields the protein CASSITFTGQTETQYF.

The chain has TRBV12-3 or TRBV12-4 and TRBJ1-1; D remains unclear. The CDR3 sequence is 13 residues long. Trimming pared 10 bases from V and 3 bases from J, leaving 15 bases between. The CDR3: CATLTTAHTEAFF. CDR3 DNA sequence: TGTGCCACGCTGACAACAGCCCACACTGAAGCTTTCTTT.

In DNA form, the CDR3 reads TGCGCCAGCAGCTACAGGGAGAGCTACAATGAGCAGTTCTTC. This gives the protein CASSYRESYNEQFF. The V call is TRBV5-1, the J call TRBJ2-1; TRBD1 is a possible D gene (6 bases). In germline, CDR1 is SGHRS, CDR2 YFSETQ. Trimming shortened V by 3 bases and J by 3 bases, and 10 bases separated the two germline ends. This CDR3 contains 14 residues.

The rearrangement uses TRBV7-2 and TRBJ2-1; 9 bases are a match to TRBD2. Germline V gives CDR1 SGHTA, CDR2 FQGNSA. Trimming at V came to 3 bases and at J to 4 bases, leaving 4 bases not matched to a gene. The length of the CDR3 is 15 residues. CDR3 nucleotide sequence: TGTGCCAGCAGCTTGGGGACTAGCAGGTACAATGAGCAGTTCTTC. Protein sequence: CASSLGTSRYNEQFF.

The V and J genes are TRBV6-4 and TRBJ2-1, with a weak D call TRBD1 (6 bases). Trimming left V 5 bases short and J 0 bases short, with 11 bases between. Germline V gene sequence: CDR1 MRHNA, CDR2 SNTAGT. There are 15 residues in the CDR3. The CDR3 DNA reads TGTGCCAGCAGTCCCCAGGGGTCCTCCTACAATGAGCAGTTCTTC. Protein sequence: CASSPQGSSYNEQFF.

The rearrangement links TRBV2 to TRBJ1-2; D call uncertain. This CDR3 is built from 12 residues. V gave up 10 bases and J gave up 6 bases, with 15 bases separating them. Germline V gene data show CDR1 as SNHLY and CDR2 as FYNNEI. The CDR3 region is CAMLRTLNGYTF. The DNA of the CDR3 is TGTGCCATGCTCCGTACTTTAAATGGCTACACCTTC.

The chain joins TRBV5-8 to TRBJ1-1; D call uncertain. CDR1 and CDR2 from the germline V gene are SGHTS and YDEGEE. This CDR3 comprises 13 residues. The V and J ends lost 2 bases and 1 base respectively, with 6 bases between them. CDR3 residues: CASSFGPNTEAFF. The CDR3 nucleotides are TGTGCCAGCAGCTTTGGCCCGAACACTGAAGCTTTCTTT.

The count of this clone is one. CDR3 nucleotides: TGTGCCAGCAGCCAACCCGGACAGGGCGCATTCTATGGCTACACCTTC. It yields the protein CASSQPGQGAFYGYTF. The chain is built from TRBV3-1 (or the pseudogene TRBV3-2) and TRBJ1-2, with 8 bases matching TRBD1. Germline V gene data show CDR1 as LGHDT and CDR2 as YNNKEL (reference sequence). The trim removed 2 bases at V and 4 bases at J, leaving 9 bases unmatched. The CDR3 spans 16 residues.

The V and J genes are TRBV11-3 and TRBJ2-1, with TRBD1 identical over 8 bases. CDR1 SGHNT and CDR2 YENEEA come from the germline V gene. The CDR3 contains 15 residues. V lost 1 base and J lost 5; bases outside the gene matches: 4. The CDR3 loop reads CASSLAPGGNNEQFF. The CDR3 DNA reads TGTGCCAGCAGCTTAGCCCCAGGGGGCAACAATGAGCAGTTCTTC. Full variable domain (remainder filled in from reference TRBV11-3 and TRBJ2-1): EAGVVQSPRYKIIEKKQPVAFWCNPISGHNTLYWYLQNLGQGPELLIRYENEEAVDDSQLPKDRFSAERLKGVDSTLKIQPAELGDSAVYLCASSLAPGGNNEQFFGPGTRLTVL.

The J gene is TRBJ1-2, the V gene TRBV5-1; D call uncertain. This CDR3 is 15 amino acids long. CDR1 and CDR2 from the germline V gene are SGHRS and YFSETQ. Trimming stripped 0 bases from V and 4 bases from J, with 13 bases between. As DNA, the CDR3 is TGCGCCAGCAGCTTGGCAGTTGGTATCTCCTATGGCTACACCTTC. Its protein is CASSLAVGISYGYTF.

The V and J genes are TRBV30 and TRBJ1-3; no firm D call. Looked up from germline, CDR1 is GTSNPN and CDR2 is SVGIG (reference sequence). CDR3 length: 14 residues. V was trimmed by 2 bases and J by 3 bases, leaving 11 bases between them. CDR3 protein: CAWSRTQVGNTIYF. CDR3 DNA sequence: TGTGCCTGGAGTAGAACGCAGGTTGGAAACACCATATATTTT.